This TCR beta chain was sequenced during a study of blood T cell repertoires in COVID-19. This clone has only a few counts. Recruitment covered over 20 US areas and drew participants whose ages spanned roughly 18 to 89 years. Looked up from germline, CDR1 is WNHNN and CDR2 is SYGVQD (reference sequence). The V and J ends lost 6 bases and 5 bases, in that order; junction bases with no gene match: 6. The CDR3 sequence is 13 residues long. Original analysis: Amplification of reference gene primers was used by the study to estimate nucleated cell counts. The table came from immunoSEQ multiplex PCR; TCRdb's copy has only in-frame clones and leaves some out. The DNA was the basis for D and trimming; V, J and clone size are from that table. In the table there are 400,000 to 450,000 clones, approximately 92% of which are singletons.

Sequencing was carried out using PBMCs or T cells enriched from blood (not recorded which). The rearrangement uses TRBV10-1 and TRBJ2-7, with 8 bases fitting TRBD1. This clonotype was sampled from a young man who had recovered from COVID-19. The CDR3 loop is CASSRTGNNEQYF. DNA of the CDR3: TGCGCCAGCAGCAGGACAGGGAACAACGAGCAGTACTTC.